The present TCR beta chain was sequenced within a study of shared clonotypes between healthy human individuals. Across the whole study: The study used three CD4 naive, three CD4 memory, two CD8 naive and one CD8 memory plate per donor.

In regard to this clone: Antigen: not known.

The study, taken as a whole, reports: Naive subsets typically showed greater estimated richness than memory subsets.

Sorted-subset replicate PCRs used 200 ng DNA, tens of thousands of T cell genomes. Some clones are missing from TCRdb's copy, which holds only in-frame ones; the method was immunoSEQ multiplex PCR. Among 2,500,000 or so clones listed, roughly 90% were seen once. CDR3 size: 15 residues. The germline V gene has CDR1 SGHVS and CDR2 FQNEAQ. V was trimmed by 3 bases and J by 10 bases, leaving 19 bases between them. The sequencing input was naive CD4+ T cells from PBMCs. The subset here: CD45RA+ positively selected. This chain uses TRBV7-8 with TRBJ2-1, with a tentative D call TRBD1 (6 bases). The receptor comes from a man younger than 35 in good health. Some clones in this sample may be carry-over from other donors' samples. Here the CDR3 DNA reads TGTGCCAGCAGCTTGTTGGACAGTGTAGTTGTGGAGCAGTTCTTC. Translation: CASSLLDSVVVEQFF.